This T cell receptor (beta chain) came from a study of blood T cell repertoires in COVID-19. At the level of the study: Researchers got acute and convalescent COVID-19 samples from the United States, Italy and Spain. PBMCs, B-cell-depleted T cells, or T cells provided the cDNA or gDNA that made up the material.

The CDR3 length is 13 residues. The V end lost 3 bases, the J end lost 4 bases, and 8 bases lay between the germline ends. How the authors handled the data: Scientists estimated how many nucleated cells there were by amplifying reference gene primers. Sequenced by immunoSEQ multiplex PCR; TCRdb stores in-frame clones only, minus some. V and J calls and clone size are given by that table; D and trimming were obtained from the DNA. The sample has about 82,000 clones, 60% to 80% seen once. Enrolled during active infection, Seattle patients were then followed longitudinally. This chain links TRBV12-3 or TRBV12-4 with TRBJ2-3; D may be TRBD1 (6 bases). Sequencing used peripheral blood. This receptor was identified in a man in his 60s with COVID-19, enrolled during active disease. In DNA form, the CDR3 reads TGTGCCAGCAGTTTCAGGGGCCCAGATACGCAGTATTTT. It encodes CASSFRGPDTQYF.